Described below is a single TCR beta chain sequence and its context. The antigen this receptor binds is unknown. No much larger clone is present one base from it, and per-base qualities are unavailable. Peripheral blood CD8+ and CD4+ T cells from healthy donors, Susac syndrome patients and multiple sclerosis patients were profiled by high-throughput TCR beta sequencing. The Susac syndrome patients fulfilled recently defined diagnostic criteria for definite or probable disease. Bulk CD8+ and CD4+ T cells were purified by magnetic negative isolation, while CD8+ TEMRA cells were enriched using FACS. Blood was drawn into EDTA tubes, processed within 24 hours, and PBMCs were isolated by density gradient centrifugation. PBMCs intended for TCR sequencing were frozen in liquid nitrogen and were later thawed in a 37 degrees C water bath. A purity of at least 90% was achieved for sorted or isolated CD4+, CD8+ and CD8+ TEMRA cells.

RNA was extracted using the RNeasy kit, and about 0.45 to 1 microgram was reverse transcribed with random hexamers. TCR beta CDR3 regions were amplified with the immunoSEQ multiplex PCR assay covering 54 Vbeta and 13 Jbeta segments. Bias from PCR amplification was corrected by using a synthetic template baseline for primer optimization and for computational correction. For the original study's pipeline: Reads were annotated to V, D and J genes according to IMGT and were analyzed with immunoSEQ Analyzer, with only productive sequences retained. Clonality was calculated as one minus the Shannon entropy normalized by log2 of the number of productive unique sequences. For each patient and control, public and private clones were evaluated within the 100 most prevalent clones. Susac-specific clones were defined as absent from healthy and MS cohorts, over a thousand published viral clones and other ImmuneACCESS disease sequences. TCRdb reran the public reads through fastp at Q25 and MiXCR, keeping productive beta chains. Rows are combined by CDR3 protein, so each entry shows the most common genes and DNA. The V and J calls come from TCRdb's annotation, not from the publication. In this sample the table shows 150,000 to 200,000 distinct CDR3 sequences, roughly 95% of which occur a single time. The top ten clonotypes cover 0.1% to 0.15% of the sample.

The source of the sample is a study of CD8 T cells in Susac syndrome (dated by TCRdb to between 2018 and 2020). Describing the broader study: Of the Susac syndrome patients who were sequenced, about 6 had clinically active disease and eight were in clinical remission. At blood withdrawal, Susac syndrome patients were either therapy-naive, taking corticosteroids (in some cases with IVIg as well), or taking IVIg alone. Whether CD8+ T cell activation and differentiation in Susac syndrome was antigen driven was tested using repertoire sequencing. General findings and caveats noted by the study authors: No clonal expansion was detected in the CD4+ T cell repertoire of Susac syndrome patients. The TCR sequencing and HLA analysis was acknowledged to have included a relatively small number of individuals.

The CDR3 runs 16 residues from the cysteine to the phenylalanine. The DNA shown is the 48-base CDR3, in frame from base 1. From V the trimming removes 5 bases and from J it removes 1 base, while the gene matches leave 1 base of the junction unaccounted for. Sequences were obtained from CD4+ T cells from PBMCs. The source is a human donor with Susac syndrome. The V gene is TRBV12-3 or TRBV12-4 and the J gene is TRBJ2-2; 13 junctional bases match TRBD2. This receptor has the CDR3 CASSRLAGGNTGELFF. Here is the DNA: TGTGCCAGCAGTCGACTAGCGGGAGGGAACACCGGGGAGCTGTTTTTT.